This TCR beta chain came from a study of T cells in Graves' hyperthyroidism and ophthalmopathy. Findings and caveats of the study: Most clonotypes expanded in thyroid above 0.001 were likewise present in blood. Ophthalmopathy got predicted by the model a median approximately 6.3 months before its onset.

Using RNA transcripts as the source, TCR beta CDR3 regions were amplified. The study used the HTBI primer set for a first-round RT-PCR of the TCR CDR3. TCRdb re-called the multiplex PCR reads through MiXCR, storing one row per CDR3 protein. The sample holds hundreds of thousands of distinct CDR3 sequences; roughly 15% are singletons and the top ten take 3.8%. This clonotype was recorded at least ten times. The antigen is not known. The CDR3 length is 16 residues. Germline assignment: CDR1 SGHRS and CDR2 YFSETQ. Between the trimmed V and J ends, which lost 2 bases and 2 bases, there was a span of 15 bases. PBMCs stemmed from approximately 10 ml fresh peripheral blood.

Sequencing input: blood. The J gene is TRBJ2-3, the V gene TRBV5-1; D is unresolved. This TCR derives from a woman aged 25 to 39 with Graves' hyperthyroidism. This CDR3 is CASSFKTSPSTDTQYF. CDR3 nucleotides: TGCGCCAGCAGCTTTAAGACGTCCCCGTCCACAGATACGCAGTATTTT.